The text below deals with one T cell receptor beta chain. This record comes from a study of cytomegalovirus exposure and HLA in healthy donors. It was with 60 Vbeta and 13 Jbeta primers that the PCR ran. TCRdb's table, derived via immunoSEQ multiplex PCR, lists solely in-frame clones and lacks some. The sample has about 200,000 clones, and its top ten clones hold less than 6.5%. This sequence was found in a man in his thirties or forties in good health and CMV-seronegative. Sample: PBMCs.

The CDR3 is CASSRGTGNQPQHF. CDR3 DNA sequence: TGTGCCAGCTCACGCGGGACGGGGAATCAGCCCCAGCATTTT. V is TRBV18 and J is TRBJ1-5, with a weak D call TRBD1 (5 bases). This CDR3 contains 14 residues. Between the trimmed V and J ends, which lost 4 bases and 4 bases, there was a span of 11 bases. Germline V gives CDR1 KGHSH, CDR2 LQKENI. The variable domain in full, with the rest retrieved from reference TRBV18 and TRBJ1-5, is NAGVMQNPRHLVRRRGQEARLRCSPMKGHSHVYWYRQLPEEGLKFMVYLQKENIIDESGMPKERFSAEFPKEGPSILRIQQVVRGDSAAYFCASSRGTGNQPQHFGDGTRLSIL.